This entry lists 31 T cell receptor beta chains sequenced from one sample in a study of cytomegalovirus exposure and HLA in healthy donors. A multiplex PCR was run with 60 Vbeta primers and 13 Jbeta primers. Sequencing was performed with immunoSEQ multiplex PCR; in TCRdb, only in-frame clones are kept and a portion is missing. The sample consists of 170,000 or so clones, roughly 80% of them appearing once. The sequenced material came from PBMCs. The receptors originated from a man aged 25-45 years in good health and CMV-seropositive.

This CDR3 reads CASSSGLAGEETQYF. The CDR3 DNA is TGTGCCAGCAGCTCGGGACTAGCGGGAGAAGAGACCCAGTACTTC. The gene calls are TRBV11-2 and TRBJ2-5, with 14 bases that match TRBD2. The CDR3 length is 15 residues. V dropped 4 bases and J dropped 3; count of bases not matched to a gene: 1. Germline CDR1 SGHAT, CDR2 FQNNGV.

The rearrangement uses TRBV27 and TRBJ2-7; 9 bases fit TRBD1. The CDR3 length is 16 residues. V lost 3 bases and J lost 3; bases outside the gene matches: 9. Looked up from germline, CDR1 is MNHEY and CDR2 is SMNVEV (reference sequence). CDR3 in DNA: TGTGCCAGCAGTTTCACTACAGGGGGCGGGGGCTACGAGCAGTACTTC. Amino acid sequence: CASSFTTGGGGYEQYF.

This clone was detected only a few times. V gene TRBV19 combines with J gene TRBJ1-4, with 11 bases fitting TRBD1. This CDR3 contains 18 residues. Germline V gene sequence: CDR1 LNHDA, CDR2 SQIVND (reference sequence). Trimming took 4 bases from V and 0 from J; bases not matched to a gene: 7. CDR3 loop: CASSTRTGGSTTNEKLFF. The CDR3 nucleotides are TGTGCCAGTAGTACGCGGACAGGGGGCTCCACAACTAATGAAAAACTGTTTTTT.

V gene TRBV6-1 combines with J gene TRBJ1-1; D gene uncertain. V lost 6 bases, J lost 1 base, and 9 bases lay in between. The CDR3 consists of 13 residues. The germline V gene encodes CDR1 MNHNS and CDR2 SASEGT. The CDR3 nucleotides read TGTGCCAGCAGGTCGGGGTGGAACACTGAAGCTTTCTTT. This sequence encodes CASRSGWNTEAFF.

The gene calls are TRBV5-6 and TRBJ1-5, with D possibly TRBD1 on 5 matching bases. CDR1 is SGHDT and CDR2 is YYEEEE in the germline V gene. The CDR3 runs 16 residues. V shed 1 base and J shed 1 base, with 12 bases lying between them. The CDR3 spells CASSLRAGWSNQPQHF. For the CDR3, the DNA is TGTGCCAGCAGCTTGAGGGCAGGGTGGAGCAATCAGCCCCAGCATTTT.

Note on this clone: One junction end disagrees with the germline gene, perhaps due to a read error. The chain links TRBV30 to TRBJ2-1; 14 bases are shared with TRBD2. The CDR3 extends over 14 amino acids. The V gene's germline CDR1 is GTSNPN and CDR2 SVGIG (reference sequence). CDR3 residues: CAWSPGTSGSFWIF. CDR3 sequence (DNA): TGTGCCTGGAGTCCCGGGACTAGCGGGAGTTTTTGGATCTTC.

The chain has TRBV10-2 and TRBJ2-5, with D possibly matching TRBD1 (6 bases). CDR3 length equals 11 residues. The V gene lost 10 bases and the J gene lost 7 bases, with 13 bases spanning the gap. Germline V CDR1 and CDR2: WSHSY, SAAADI. CDR3: CATTGMGTQYF. DNA of the CDR3: TGCGCCACCACAGGGATGGGGACCCAGTACTTC.

V gene TRBV29-1 combines with J gene TRBJ2-6; D is ambiguous. CDR1 SQVTM and CDR2 ANQGSEA come from the germline V gene. The germline V and J ends were trimmed by 4 bases and 2 bases, with 15 bases remaining between them. This CDR3 contains 16 residues. Here the CDR3 DNA reads TGCAGCGTTGTACCCTCCGGGTTTACTGGGGCCAACGTCCTGACTTTC. Its translation: CSVVPSGFTGANVLTF.

V gene TRBV28 combines with J gene TRBJ1-6, with 8 positions matching TRBD1. The CDR3 contains 14 residues. Germline V lookup: CDR1 MDHEN, CDR2 SYDVKM. Trimming cost V 5 bases and J 9 bases; bases outside gene matches: 6. The CDR3 coding sequence is TGTGCCAGCAGTGGACAGGGATTCGGTTCACCCCTCCACTTT. Its protein product is CASSGQGFGSPLHF.

The gene calls are TRBV6-4 and TRBJ2-3; 7 positions match TRBD1. Losses at the gene ends were 0 bases for V and 4 bases for J; bases not matched to a gene: 1. The CDR3 length is 14 residues. From germline, CDR1 is MRHNA and CDR2 SNTAGT. Here the CDR3 reads CASSDSDRPDTQYF. The CDR3 coding sequence is TGTGCCAGCAGTGACTCGGACAGGCCAGATACGCAGTATTTT.

J is TRBJ1-2 and V is TRBV2; 8 nucleotides line up with TRBD1. Germline-derived CDR1 and CDR2 are SNHLY and FYNNEI. Trimming cost V 6 bases and J 8 bases; bases outside gene matches: 17. This CDR3 has 16 residues. The CDR3 region is CASRGSNRAWTGGYTF. DNA of the CDR3: TGTGCCAGCAGAGGGTCGAACAGGGCGTGGACAGGGGGCTACACCTTC.

The chain joins TRBV9 to TRBJ2-7; the match to TRBD2 covers 8 bases. Germline-derived CDR1 and CDR2 are SGDLS and YYNGEE. CDR3 size: 16 residues. V dropped 0 bases and J dropped 0; count of bases not matched to a gene: 5. The CDR3 coding sequence is TGTGCCAGCAGCGTAGCCCCCGGGACTAGCTCCTACGAGCAGTACTTC. Translating it yields CASSVAPGTSSYEQYF.

This chain joins TRBV5-5 and TRBJ1-2; 8 bases match TRBD1. The V segment lost 1 base and the J segment 3 bases; nucleotides outside the gene matches: 8. The CDR3 has 16 residues. Germline V gene lookup returns CDR1 SGHKS and CDR2 YYEKEE (reference sequence). The chain's CDR3 is CASSLNDRGLDYGYTF. The CDR3 nucleotides are TGTGCCAGCAGCTTGAATGACAGGGGTTTGGACTATGGCTACACCTTC. Full variable domain (missing parts from reference TRBV5-5 and TRBJ1-2): DAGVTQSPTHLIKTRGQQVTLRCSPISGHKSVSWYQQVLGQGPQFIFQYYEKEERGRGNFPDRFSARQFPNYSSELNVNALLLGDSALYLCASSLNDRGLDYGYTFGSGTRLTVV.

The genes are TRBV6-5 and TRBJ2-7, with 12 bases aligning to TRBD2. Trimming at V came to 7 bases and at J to 5 bases, leaving 3 bases not matched to a gene. CDR1 and CDR2 from the germline V gene are MNHEY and SVGAGI. The CDR3 contains 13 residues. The CDR3 protein is CASKTSGSHEQYF. DNA of the CDR3: TGTGCCAGCAAGACTAGCGGGAGCCACGAGCAGTACTTC.

This clone has a handful of counts. The rearrangement uses TRBV28 and TRBJ1-2, with 9 bases matching TRBD1. The CDR3 runs to 14 residues. The germline gives CDR1 MDHEN, CDR2 SYDVKM. The J segment lost 5 bases and the V segment lost 10 bases, leaving 11 bases of the junction unmatched. Here the CDR3 reads CATEPLGTGYGYTF. The CDR3, as DNA: TGTGCCACCGAACCACTGGGGACAGGGTATGGCTACACCTTC.

V is TRBV10-1 and J is TRBJ2-3, with 7 bases fitting TRBD1. CDR1 WNHNN and CDR2 SYGVQD come from the germline V gene (reference sequence). The CDR3 has 14 amino acids. Trimming removed 3 bases from V and 6 bases from J; junction bases left unmatched: 6. The CDR3 coding sequence is TGCGCCAGCAGTGACAGGGGGAGTAGGGATACGCAGTATTTT. It encodes CASSDRGSRDTQYF.

The chain uses TRBV27 and TRBJ1-4, with unresolved D. Between the trimmed V and J ends, which lost 8 bases and 0 bases, there was a span of 13 bases. Germline CDR1 is MNHEY and CDR2 is SMNVEV (reference sequence). The CDR3 length is 15 residues. CDR3 loop: CASALEVSTNEKLFF. The DNA for the CDR3 is TGTGCCAGCGCCCTAGAGGTATCAACTAATGAAAAACTGTTTTTT. The whole variable domain, filled in from reference TRBV27 and TRBJ1-4, reads EAQVTQNPRYLITVTGKKLTVTCSQNMNHEYMSWYRQDPGLGLRQIYYSMNVEVTDKGDVPEGYKVSRKEKRNFPLILESPSPNQTSLYFCASALEVSTNEKLFFGSGTQLSVL.

The rearrangement links TRBV27 to TRBJ2-7, with 10 bases aligning to TRBD1. The V and J ends lost 3 bases and 4 bases, in that order; junction bases with no gene match: 6. The length of the CDR3 is 15 residues. CDR1 and CDR2 from the germline V gene are MNHEY and SMNVEV (reference sequence). CDR3 coding DNA: TGTGCCAGCAGTTTTCCAGGACAGGGGGATTACGAGCAGTACTTC. It specifies CASSFPGQGDYEQYF.

The V call is TRBV5-5, the J call TRBJ1-1, with 7 bases identical to TRBD1. This CDR3 is 15 amino acids long. The trim removed 2 bases at V and 2 bases at J, leaving 6 bases unmatched. CDR1 is SGHKS and CDR2 is YYEKEE in the germline V gene (reference sequence). Here the CDR3 DNA reads TGTGCCAGCAGCTTAAAGACAGGGATCAACACTGAAGCTTTCTTT. This encodes CASSLKTGINTEAFF. The variable domain in full, with the rest retrieved from reference TRBV5-5 and TRBJ1-1, is DAGVTQSPTHLIKTRGQQVTLRCSPISGHKSVSWYQQVLGQGPQFIFQYYEKEERGRGNFPDRFSARQFPNYSSELNVNALLLGDSALYLCASSLKTGINTEAFFGQGTRLTVV.

The chain recombines TRBV27 with TRBJ1-2; 8 bases match TRBD1. CDR3 length: 13 amino acids. The V gene end was trimmed by 6 bases and the J gene end by 6 bases; junction bases not matched to a gene: 6. The germline V gene encodes CDR1 MNHEY and CDR2 SMNVEV (reference sequence). The CDR3 is CASRLNRGDGYTF. The CDR3 bases are TGTGCCAGCAGGCTTAACAGGGGGGATGGCTACACCTTC.

The rearrangement uses TRBV15 and TRBJ1-5; TRBD1 might be the D (6 bases). This CDR3 spans 14 amino acids. From germline, CDR1 is LNHNV and CDR2 YYDKDF (reference sequence). Trimming cost V 8 bases and J 3 bases, with 14 bases left between them. The CDR3 bases are TGTGCCACCGGCAAAGGGGGAAACAATCAGCCCCAGCATTTT. Translation gives CATGKGGNNQPQHF.

The chain employs TRBV6-1 and TRBJ2-7; unclear D gene. The CDR3 runs to 12 residues. The germline V gene encodes CDR1 MNHNS and CDR2 SASEGT. V dropped 3 bases and J dropped 6 bases, with 9 bases sitting between them. CDR3 region: CASSERLSEQYF. In DNA, the CDR3 is TGTGCCAGCAGTGAGAGGCTCTCCGAGCAGTACTTC.

The V gene is TRBV27, the J gene TRBJ1-2, with 10 bases fitting TRBD1. The CDR3 sequence is 14 residues long. J was trimmed by 7 bases and V by 5 bases; bases with no gene match: 7. Looked up from germline, CDR1 is MNHEY and CDR2 is SMNVEV (reference sequence). The CDR3 DNA reads as TGTGCCAGCAGTCCCCGACAGGGGGCAGGTGGCTACACCTTC. Its protein is CASSPRQGAGGYTF.

V gene TRBV7-9 combines with J gene TRBJ2-5; perhaps TRBD1 as D (6 bases). The J call could be wrong; TRBJ2-7 is a better fit for the DNA end. The CDR3 runs 14 residues. CDR1 and CDR2 (germline): SEHNR, FQNEAQ (reference sequence). The CDR3 sequence is CASSHRDIVYEQYF. Written as DNA, the CDR3 is TGTGCCAGCAGCCATCGGGACATCGTTTACGAGCAGTACTTC.

This clone was recorded a few times. The CDR3 nucleotides are TGTGCCAGCAGCCAAGGGACTAGCGGGAGGGAAGAGACCCAGTACTTC. Its protein is CASSQGTSGREETQYF. This chain links TRBV7-9 with TRBJ2-5; 16 bases are a match to TRBD2. There are 16 residues in the CDR3. The ends lost 5 bases at V and 3 bases at J; junction bases unmatched: 3. Germline CDR1 is SEHNR and CDR2 is FQNEAQ (reference sequence). Based on the CDR3 plus reference TRBV7-9 and TRBJ2-5, the full variable domain is DTGVSQNPRHKITKRGQNVTFRCDPISEHNRLYWYRQTLGQGPEFLTYFQNEAQLEKSRLLSDRFSAERPKGSFSTLEIQRTEQGDSAMYLCASSQGTSGREETQYFGPGTRLLVL.

In DNA, the CDR3 is TGTGCCAGTACAACAGAAAACTATGGCTACACCTTC. Translating gives CASTTENYGYTF. The chain has TRBV19 and TRBJ1-2; D is unclear. The germline gives CDR1 LNHDA, CDR2 SQIVND (reference sequence). Trimming took off 7 bases at V and 2 bases at J, with 8 bases between the two ends. CDR3 length equals 12 residues.

This clone was seen only a few times. J is TRBJ1-5 and V is TRBV9, with 10 bases matching TRBD1. Trimming took 3 bases from V and 1 from J; bases not matched to a gene: 1. The CDR3 is made up of 15 amino acids. Germline values: CDR1 SGDLS, CDR2 YYNGEE. CDR3 protein: CASSGQGASNQPQHF. Here the CDR3 DNA reads TGTGCCAGCAGCGGACAGGGGGCCAGCAATCAGCCCCAGCATTTT.

The CDR3 DNA reads TGCGCCAGCAGCCAAGATCTCTCCGGGGGGATAATTCGAAAACTGTTTTTT. This encodes CASSQDLSGGIIRKLFF. This chain connects TRBV4-3 to TRBJ1-4; TRBD1 might be the D (5 bases). This CDR3 is 17 amino acids long. V was trimmed by 0 bases and J by 10 bases, leaving 21 bases between them. The germline gives CDR1 LGHNA, CDR2 YSLEER.

This clone was observed once. An end of the junction does not agree with germline; a read error may underlie this. The J gene is TRBJ2-3, the V gene TRBV7-9, with 12 bases that match TRBD2. In germline, CDR1 is SEHNR, CDR2 FQNEAQ (reference sequence). The CDR3 covers 18 residues. The chain's CDR3 is CSSSSLQTSGGSTDTQYF. The CDR3 nucleotides read TGTTCCAGCAGCTCCCTACAAACTAGCGGGGGGTCCACAGATACGCAGTATTTT.

In its sample, this clone was seen once. The CDR3 sequence is CASSLTPLAGGLQETQYF. The CDR3 DNA reads as TGTGCCAGCAGTTTAACCCCGCTAGCGGGAGGTCTCCAAGAGACCCAGTACTTC. This chain uses TRBV27 with TRBJ2-5; 11 positions agree with TRBD2. The CDR3 totals 18 residues. The V gene end was trimmed by 2 bases and the J gene end by 1 base; junction bases not matched to a gene: 9. Germline CDR1 is MNHEY and CDR2 is SMNVEV (reference sequence).

This clone has just a few counts. This rearrangement joins TRBV9 to TRBJ1-6, with TRBD1 identical over 9 bases. Germline V gives CDR1 SGDLS, CDR2 YYNGEE. Trimming cost V 4 bases and J 9 bases; bases outside gene matches: 2. This CDR3 has 13 amino acids. For the CDR3, the DNA is TGTGCCAGCAGCACAGGGGGCTCTTCACCCCTCCACTTT. Translating it yields CASSTGGSSPLHF.